A single sample gave rise to the 10 T cell receptor beta chains below, sequenced in a study of beta chain features in type 1 diabetes. Antigen specificity for these receptors is unknown. Study-level results: Patients with Type 1 diabetes showed moderately but significantly shorter TCRB CDR3s in all four CD4+ subsets.

The whole isolated RNA underwent reverse transcription, so sequencing captured expressed TCRB transcripts. TCRdb's copy holds only in-frame clones and misses some; the assay was immunoSEQ multiplex PCR. The data show approximately 600,000 clones, with over 10% seen just once and around 0.12% held by the top ten. The sample consisted of naive CD4+ T cells from blood. These receptors originate from a man younger than 40 with type 1 diabetes.

The gene calls are TRBV4-3 and TRBJ2-2; TRBD1 agrees at 7 bases. The ends lost 0 bases at V and 0 bases at J; junction bases unmatched: 10. The CDR3 totals 19 residues. Germline CDR1 reads LGHNA; CDR2 reads YSLEER. The CDR3 coding sequence is TGCGCCAGCAGCCAAGAGCTGGCCGGGACAGCTACGAACACCGGGGAGCTGTTTTTT. It specifies CASSQELAGTATNTGELFF.

This clone was counted between two and nine times. This chain connects TRBV6-1 to TRBJ2-3; 9 bases agree with TRBD1. J lost 1 base, V lost 6 bases, and 5 bases had no gene match. The CDR3 length is 15 residues. Germline CDR1 and CDR2: MNHNS and SASEGT. Here the CDR3 DNA reads TGTGCCAGCAGACCGGGACAGGGAGGCACAGATACGCAGTATTTT. This codes for CASRPGQGGTDTQYF.

CDR3 DNA: TGTGCCAGCAGTTGGGGAGACAGGGTCAATGAGCAGTTCTTC. Residues: CASSWGDRVNEQFF. This chain uses TRBV27 with TRBJ2-1; TRBD1 agrees at 7 bases. Germline V gene sequence: CDR1 MNHEY, CDR2 SMNVEV (reference sequence). The CDR3 loop spans 14 amino acids. Trimming took 4 bases from V and 6 from J; bases not matched to a gene: 6.

The chain is built from TRBV5-6 and TRBJ2-7; TRBD1 matches at 10 bases. V was clipped by 4 bases and J by 4 bases; unmatched bases: 11. There are 16 residues in the CDR3. Germline CDR1 is SGHDT and CDR2 is YYEEEE. The CDR3 is CASSGRVGQGGYEQYF. CDR3 DNA: TGTGCCAGCAGCGGACGAGTAGGACAGGGGGGTTACGAGCAGTACTTC.

The chain has TRBV7-2 and TRBJ2-7; 11 positions match TRBD1. The V segment lost 3 bases and the J segment 6 bases; nucleotides outside the gene matches: 7. The CDR3 consists of 15 residues. Germline assignment: CDR1 SGHTA and CDR2 FQGNSA. Here the CDR3 DNA reads TGTGCCAGCAGCTTTCCGGGACAGGGGGTGGGCGAGCAGTACTTC. As protein: CASSFPGQGVGEQYF.

This clone appeared a few times. The gene calls are TRBV7-9 and TRBJ2-7, with 7 positions matching TRBD2. From germline, CDR1 is SEHNR and CDR2 FQNEAQ (reference sequence). The CDR3 contains 16 residues. Trimming at V came to 2 bases and at J to 1 base, leaving 8 bases not matched to a gene. Here the CDR3 DNA reads TGTGCCAGCAGCTTAATTCCAGCGGGGCAATCCTACGAGCAGTACTTC. This sequence encodes CASSLIPAGQSYEQYF.

This clone was seen a handful of times. This chain joins TRBV7-2 and TRBJ2-1; no definite D call. The CDR3 runs 13 residues. Deletions cut 2 bases from V and 10 bases from J, with 12 bases between. CDR1 is SGHTA, CDR2 FQGNSA, per germline. The CDR3 reads CASSLKVTGEQFF. Here the CDR3 DNA reads TGTGCCAGCAGCTTAAAAGTAACCGGCGAGCAGTTCTTC.

The chain couples TRBV9 to TRBJ2-3; TRBD2 might be the D (7 bases). Trimming stripped 4 bases from V and 2 bases from J, with 14 bases between. In germline, CDR1 is SGDLS, CDR2 YYNGEE. The CDR3 loop spans 15 amino acids. As DNA, the CDR3 is TGTGCCAGCAGCCCCCAGGGGAGGGACACAGATACGCAGTATTTT. Translation: CASSPQGRDTDTQYF.

There are a few counts of this clone. V gene TRBV5-1 combines with J gene TRBJ2-3; TRBD1 agrees at 8 bases. The CDR3 is 17 residues long. The J segment lost 2 bases and the V segment lost 5 bases, leaving 13 bases of the junction unmatched. Germline lookup yields CDR1 SGHRS and CDR2 YFSETQ. CDR3 sequence: CASSYLGTGLSTDTQYF. The CDR3 DNA reads TGCGCCAGCAGTTACCTCGGGACAGGACTCTCCACAGATACGCAGTATTTT.

CDR3 coding DNA: TGTGCCAGCAGCTCCTCCCGGGGCGGGACAGGGATCTTCCAAGAGACCCAGTACTTC. As protein: CASSSSRGGTGIFQETQYF. The chain recombines TRBV9 with TRBJ2-5, with 9 nucleotides matching TRBD1. This CDR3 is built from 19 residues. Germline V gene data show CDR1 as SGDLS and CDR2 as YYNGEE. The trim removed 4 bases at V and 1 base at J, leaving 17 bases unmatched.